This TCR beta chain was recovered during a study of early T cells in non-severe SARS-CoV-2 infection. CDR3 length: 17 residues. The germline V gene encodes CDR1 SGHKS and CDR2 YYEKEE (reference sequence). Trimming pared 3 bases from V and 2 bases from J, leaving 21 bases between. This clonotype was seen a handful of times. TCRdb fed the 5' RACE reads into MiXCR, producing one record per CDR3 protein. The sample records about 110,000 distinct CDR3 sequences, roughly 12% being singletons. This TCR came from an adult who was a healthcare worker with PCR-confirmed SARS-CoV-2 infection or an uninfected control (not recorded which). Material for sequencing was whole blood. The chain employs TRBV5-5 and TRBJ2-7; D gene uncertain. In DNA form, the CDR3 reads TGTGCCAGCAGCTCTAAGCCGACAACCCCCCGGCCCTACGAGCAGTACTTC. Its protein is CASSSKPTTPRPYEQYF.